This is a list of T cell receptor beta chains from one sample in a study of control samples from healthy donors and cancer patients. The method was immunoSEQ multiplex PCR; TCRdb's version includes in-frame clones alone and lacks a portion of them. The table has about 65,000 clones, 90% seen once. The sequencing sample was made of PBMCs. The receptors were sampled from a woman in her 50s with colorectal cancer. Each CDR3 is given with its conserved first and last residue. Each record gives: CDR3 DNA, CDR3 protein, clone size, D gene, J gene, V gene. The D gene is left open where the match is weak. Expanded clones are given a class, and other clones once, few, many or no size at all.

CDR3 DNA: TGCGCCAGCAGCCAAGTTGGGACCGGGGAGCTGTTTTTT; CDR3 protein: CASSQVGTGELFF; clone size: -; D gene: -; J gene: TRBJ2-2; V gene: TRBV4-1
CDR3 DNA: TGTGCCAGCAGTTACCGAGGGGCGGGGTCCGGGGAGCTGTTTTTT; CDR3 protein: CASSYRGAGSGELFF; clone size: -; D gene: -; J gene: TRBJ2-2; V gene: TRBV6-2/TRBV6-3
CDR3 DNA: TGTGCCAGCAGCTTGGTCGGTGAGCAGTTCTTC; CDR3 protein: CASSLVGEQFF; clone size: -; D gene: -; J gene: TRBJ2-1; V gene: TRBV12-3/TRBV12-4
CDR3 DNA: TGTGCCAGTTTCGTAACAGGGGAGGAGGGCTACACCTTC; CDR3 protein: CASFVTGEEGYTF; clone size: -; D gene: TRBD1; J gene: TRBJ1-2; V gene: TRBV19
CDR3 DNA: TGTGCCAGCAGCCCGGGGACAGTTCGGGAGCAGTACTTC; CDR3 protein: CASSPGTVREQYF; clone size: -; D gene: TRBD1; J gene: TRBJ2-7; V gene: TRBV6-2/TRBV6-3
CDR3 DNA: TGTGCCAGCTCACGGTCAGGGGAAATAGAGCAGTACTTC; CDR3 protein: CASSRSGEIEQYF; clone size: -; D gene: -; J gene: TRBJ2-7; V gene: TRBV18
CDR3 DNA: TGTGCCAGCAGCTTAGTGGGAAGCGGGTTCTCCTACAATGAGCAGTTCTTC; CDR3 protein: CASSLVGSGFSYNEQFF; clone size: -; D gene: -; J gene: TRBJ2-1; V gene: TRBV7-8
CDR3 DNA: TGTGCCAGCTCACCAGAAGGGCATAGCAATCAGCCCCAGCATTTT; CDR3 protein: CASSPEGHSNQPQHF; clone size: -; D gene: -; J gene: TRBJ1-5; V gene: TRBV18
CDR3 DNA: TGTGCCAGCAGCTTAGCGGGGAAGGCCAAAAACATTCAGTACTTC; CDR3 protein: CASSLAGKAKNIQYF; clone size: -; D gene: -; J gene: TRBJ2-4; V gene: TRBV7-2
CDR3 DNA: TGTGCCAGCAGCAAAGTGGCGGCGGGAGTTTTAAGAAAGACCCAGTACTTC; CDR3 protein: CASSKVAAGVLRKTQYF; clone size: -; D gene: -; J gene: TRBJ2-5; V gene: TRBV21-1
CDR3 DNA: TGCAGTGCCGAAATACAAGAGACCCAGTACTTC; CDR3 protein: CSAEIQETQYF; clone size: -; D gene: -; J gene: TRBJ2-5; V gene: TRBV20-1
CDR3 DNA: TGTGCCAGCAGGGGACCGGGACACCAGTACTTC; CDR3 protein: CASRGPGHQYF; clone size: -; D gene: -; J gene: TRBJ2-7; V gene: TRBV12-3/TRBV12-4
CDR3 DNA: TGTGCCTCCGGACTCTCCAGGGACACTGAAGCTTTCTTT; CDR3 protein: CASGLSRDTEAFF; clone size: -; D gene: -; J gene: TRBJ1-1; V gene: TRBV10-3
CDR3 DNA: TGTGCCAGCAGTTCGGGGGGACGCACCTACAATGAGCAGTTCTTC; CDR3 protein: CASSSGGRTYNEQFF; clone size: -; D gene: TRBD2; J gene: TRBJ2-1; V gene: TRBV7-8
CDR3 DNA: TGTGCCAGCAGCGTAGGAGGTACTACGAGGTTTCTGAACACCATATATTTT; CDR3 protein: CASSVGGTTRFLNTIYF; clone size: -; D gene: -; J gene: TRBJ1-3; V gene: TRBV9
CDR3 DNA: TGTGCCATCAGTGAAGGGACAGGGGTAGCCATCGACGGGGAGCTGTTTTTT; CDR3 protein: CAISEGTGVAIDGELFF; clone size: -; D gene: TRBD1; J gene: TRBJ2-2; V gene: TRBV10-3
CDR3 DNA: TGTGCCAGCAAACTGAGACAGCCCCGGACCCAGTACTTC; CDR3 protein: CASKLRQPRTQYF; clone size: -; D gene: -; J gene: TRBJ2-5; V gene: TRBV21-1
CDR3 DNA: TGTGCCAGCAGCCGTACAGGGTTCCGGGGCTACACCTTC; CDR3 protein: CASSRTGFRGYTF; clone size: -; D gene: -; J gene: TRBJ1-2; V gene: TRBV3-1/TRBV3-2
CDR3 DNA: TGTGCCAGCAGTGATAGTACCCGACTAGATTGGGAGACCCAGTACTTC; CDR3 protein: CASSDSTRLDWETQYF; clone size: -; D gene: -; J gene: TRBJ2-5; V gene: TRBV2
CDR3 DNA: TGTGCCAGCAGTGATTACGAGAACACTGAAGCTTTCTTT; CDR3 protein: CASSDYENTEAFF; clone size: -; D gene: -; J gene: TRBJ1-1; V gene: TRBV25-1
CDR3 DNA: TGTGCCAGCATCCCGGGACAGGGTGAAAGCGAGACCCAGTACTTC; CDR3 protein: CASIPGQGESETQYF; clone size: -; D gene: TRBD1; J gene: TRBJ2-5; V gene: TRBV28
CDR3 DNA: TGTGCCAGTAGTATGGGCACTCGGGGGTATAGCAATCAGCCCCAGCATTTT; CDR3 protein: CASSMGTRGYSNQPQHF; clone size: -; D gene: -; J gene: TRBJ1-5; V gene: TRBV19
CDR3 DNA: TGTGCCAGCAGTCCAAGCGGGACATTTAATCAGCCCCAGCATTTT; CDR3 protein: CASSPSGTFNQPQHF; clone size: -; D gene: -; J gene: TRBJ1-5; V gene: TRBV5-5
CDR3 DNA: TGTGCCTGGAGGTGGCGGCTAGCGTTTAGGAATGAGCAGTTCTTC; CDR3 protein: CAWRWRLAFRNEQFF; clone size: -; D gene: -; J gene: TRBJ2-1; V gene: TRBV30
CDR3 DNA: TGTGCCAGCAGCTTAGAACTCTTGGCACCCCTCCACTTT; CDR3 protein: CASSLELLAPLHF; clone size: -; D gene: -; J gene: TRBJ1-6; V gene: TRBV7-9
CDR3 DNA: TGTGCCACACATACAGGCTATAATTCACCCCTCCACTTT; CDR3 protein: CATHTGYNSPLHF; clone size: -; D gene: -; J gene: TRBJ1-6; V gene: TRBV2
CDR3 DNA: TGTGCCTGGGGACGGAGCTCCTACGAGCAGTACTTC; CDR3 protein: CAWGRSSYEQYF; clone size: few; D gene: -; J gene: TRBJ2-7; V gene: TRBV30
CDR3 DNA: TGCAGCGTTGTCGCTAGCGGGCCCTACAATGAGCAGTTCTTC; CDR3 protein: CSVVASGPYNEQFF; clone size: -; D gene: TRBD2; J gene: TRBJ2-1; V gene: TRBV29-1
CDR3 DNA: TGTGCCAGCACCTTGGGGGGGTATTACACTGAAGCTTTCTTT; CDR3 protein: CASTLGGYYTEAFF; clone size: -; D gene: -; J gene: TRBJ1-1; V gene: TRBV11-2
CDR3 DNA: TGTGCCAGTAGTATTTCCGGGGGGCATAGCAATCAGCCCCAGCATTTT; CDR3 protein: CASSISGGHSNQPQHF; clone size: -; D gene: -; J gene: TRBJ1-5; V gene: TRBV19
CDR3 DNA: TGTGCCAGCACCGGACTAGCGGTTCAGTCCACAGATACGCAGTATTTT; CDR3 protein: CASTGLAVQSTDTQYF; clone size: -; D gene: TRBD2; J gene: TRBJ2-3; V gene: TRBV28
CDR3 DNA: TGCGCCAGCAGCTTCTCAGGGGGCCTCGAGCAGTACTTC; CDR3 protein: CASSFSGGLEQYF; clone size: -; D gene: TRBD1; J gene: TRBJ2-7; V gene: TRBV5-1
CDR3 DNA: TGTGCCTGGAGCCGGAGACGCTATGGCTACACCTTC; CDR3 protein: CAWSRRRYGYTF; clone size: -; D gene: -; J gene: TRBJ1-2; V gene: TRBV30
CDR3 DNA: TGTGCCAGCAGCCCAGGGGCAAGGACCTCTGGGGCCAACGTCCTGACTTTC; CDR3 protein: CASSPGARTSGANVLTF; clone size: once; D gene: -; J gene: TRBJ2-6; V gene: TRBV3-1/TRBV3-2
CDR3 DNA: TGTGCCAGCCACGTCCAGCCCCAGCATTTT; CDR3 protein: CASHVQPQHF; clone size: -; D gene: -; J gene: TRBJ1-5; V gene: TRBV6-5
CDR3 DNA: TGTGCCAGTAGTTGGAGCACAGATACGCAGTATTTT; CDR3 protein: CASSWSTDTQYF; clone size: -; D gene: -; J gene: TRBJ2-3; V gene: TRBV19
CDR3 DNA: TGTGCCAGCAGTTTATTGCTGTGGACAGGGAACACCGGGGAGCTGTTTTTT; CDR3 protein: CASSLLLWTGNTGELFF; clone size: -; D gene: TRBD1; J gene: TRBJ2-2; V gene: TRBV28
CDR3 DNA: TGTGCCAGCTCGCCAATAACAGGGGGCGACGATGAAGCTTTCTTT; CDR3 protein: CASSPITGGDDEAFF; clone size: -; D gene: TRBD1; J gene: TRBJ1-1; V gene: TRBV18
CDR3 DNA: TGTGCCAGCAGCTTGACCAAGACAGGGTGGTACGAGCAGTACTTC; CDR3 protein: CASSLTKTGWYEQYF; clone size: -; D gene: TRBD1; J gene: TRBJ2-7; V gene: TRBV5-6
CDR3 DNA: TGTGCCATCAGTGAGGGCAACTTCCTAAACATTCAGTACTTC; CDR3 protein: CAISEGNFLNIQYF; clone size: -; D gene: -; J gene: TRBJ2-4; V gene: TRBV10-3
CDR3 DNA: TGTGCCAGCAGCTTAGGTACAGCGGAGGGCTACACCTTC; CDR3 protein: CASSLGTAEGYTF; clone size: -; D gene: -; J gene: TRBJ1-2; V gene: TRBV7-2
CDR3 DNA: TGTGCCAGCAGCCCCGCCCCAGCGGGGATTTACAATGAGCAGTTCTTC; CDR3 protein: CASSPAPAGIYNEQFF; clone size: -; D gene: TRBD2; J gene: TRBJ2-1; V gene: TRBV7-3
CDR3 DNA: TGTGCCAGCAGTTACTCAATTATGCGGGATTTTGTTGATGGCTACACCTTC; CDR3 protein: CASSYSIMRDFVDGYTF; clone size: -; D gene: -; J gene: TRBJ1-2; V gene: TRBV6-2/TRBV6-3
CDR3 DNA: TGCGCCAGCAAAGATTTTAACACTGAAGCTTTCTTT; CDR3 protein: CASKDFNTEAFF; clone size: -; D gene: -; J gene: TRBJ1-1; V gene: TRBV5-1
CDR3 DNA: TGTGCCAGCAGCTCCCTCGGGACTAGCGGGAGTAATGAGCAGTTCTTC; CDR3 protein: CASSSLGTSGSNEQFF; clone size: -; D gene: TRBD2; J gene: TRBJ2-1; V gene: TRBV3-1/TRBV3-2
CDR3 DNA: TGTGCCGGCAGTTTAGGGACGTGGGACAATGAGCAGTTCTTC; CDR3 protein: CAGSLGTWDNEQFF; clone size: -; D gene: -; J gene: TRBJ2-1; V gene: TRBV28
CDR3 DNA: TGTGCCAGCTCACCGGGGTCGGTCGCTAACTATGGCTACACCTTC; CDR3 protein: CASSPGSVANYGYTF; clone size: -; D gene: -; J gene: TRBJ1-2; V gene: TRBV18
CDR3 DNA: TGTGCCAGCAGCCAAGTGAGGGGGGCGACCCTCCACTTT; CDR3 protein: CASSQVRGATLHF; clone size: -; D gene: -; J gene: TRBJ1-6; V gene: TRBV3-1/TRBV3-2
CDR3 DNA: TGTGCCAGCAGTTACAACGGGTTGGGTTCACCCCTCCACTTT; CDR3 protein: CASSYNGLGSPLHF; clone size: -; D gene: -; J gene: TRBJ1-6; V gene: TRBV6-5
CDR3 DNA: TGTGCCAGCAGCTCCTTCCGGGACAGCGCCAACTATGGCTACACCTTC; CDR3 protein: CASSSFRDSANYGYTF; clone size: -; D gene: TRBD1; J gene: TRBJ1-2; V gene: TRBV7-9
CDR3 DNA: TGCAGCGTCCCCTGGGGTGGAGCGGAAGAGACCCAGTACTTC; CDR3 protein: CSVPWGGAEETQYF; clone size: -; D gene: -; J gene: TRBJ2-5; V gene: TRBV29-1
CDR3 DNA: TGTGCCAGCAGCTTCGGGCAGGGCGCCGAGCGGAGCAATCAGCCCCAGCATTTT; CDR3 protein: CASSFGQGAERSNQPQHF; clone size: once; D gene: -; J gene: TRBJ1-5; V gene: TRBV7-9
CDR3 DNA: TGTGCCAGCAGCCTTACCCAGGGTGGTGGTAGCTACACCTTC; CDR3 protein: CASSLTQGGGSYTF; clone size: -; D gene: -; J gene: TRBJ1-2; V gene: TRBV9
CDR3 DNA: TGTGCCAGCAGCGTGGGGACAGGGCACCAAGAGACCCAGTACTTC; CDR3 protein: CASSVGTGHQETQYF; clone size: -; D gene: TRBD1; J gene: TRBJ2-5; V gene: TRBV5-5
CDR3 DNA: TGTGCCAGTAGTACCCAACCCGGGACCCCTAGGGATGGCTACACCTTC; CDR3 protein: CASSTQPGTPRDGYTF; clone size: -; D gene: -; J gene: TRBJ1-2; V gene: TRBV19
CDR3 DNA: TGTGCCAGCTCACCACGGCCGGGGCCGGGCACTGAAGCTTTCTTT; CDR3 protein: CASSPRPGPGTEAFF; clone size: -; D gene: -; J gene: TRBJ1-1; V gene: TRBV18
CDR3 DNA: TGTGCCAGCAGCCAACCAGCGGGAGGGGCAGAGACCCAGTACTTC; CDR3 protein: CASSQPAGGAETQYF; clone size: -; D gene: TRBD2; J gene: TRBJ2-5; V gene: TRBV3-1/TRBV3-2
CDR3 DNA: TGTGCCAGTAGTATCCGACAGGGGGGACAAGATACGCAGTATTTT; CDR3 protein: CASSIRQGGQDTQYF; clone size: -; D gene: TRBD1; J gene: TRBJ2-3; V gene: TRBV19
CDR3 DNA: TGCGCCAGCAGCTTGGATACCCAGGGAGGGACAGATACGCAGTATTTT; CDR3 protein: CASSLDTQGGTDTQYF; clone size: -; D gene: TRBD2; J gene: TRBJ2-3; V gene: TRBV5-1
CDR3 DNA: TGTGCCAGCAGTTCTGCCGTAGAGACAGGGGTCCAAGAGACCCAGTACTTC; CDR3 protein: CASSSAVETGVQETQYF; clone size: -; D gene: TRBD1; J gene: TRBJ2-5; V gene: TRBV28